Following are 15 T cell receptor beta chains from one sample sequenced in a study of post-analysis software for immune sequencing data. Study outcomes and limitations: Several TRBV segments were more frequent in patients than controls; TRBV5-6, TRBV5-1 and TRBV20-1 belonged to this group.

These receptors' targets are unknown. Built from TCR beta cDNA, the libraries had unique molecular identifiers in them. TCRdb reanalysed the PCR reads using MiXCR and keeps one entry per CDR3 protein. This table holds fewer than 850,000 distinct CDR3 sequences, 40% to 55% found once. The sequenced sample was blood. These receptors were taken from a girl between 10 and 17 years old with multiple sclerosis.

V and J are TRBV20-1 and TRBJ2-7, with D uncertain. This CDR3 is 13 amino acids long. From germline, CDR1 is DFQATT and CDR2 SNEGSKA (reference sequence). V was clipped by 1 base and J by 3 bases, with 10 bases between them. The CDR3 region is CSARVPGRYEQYF. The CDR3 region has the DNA TGCAGTGCTAGAGTTCCAGGACGCTACGAGCAGTACTTC.

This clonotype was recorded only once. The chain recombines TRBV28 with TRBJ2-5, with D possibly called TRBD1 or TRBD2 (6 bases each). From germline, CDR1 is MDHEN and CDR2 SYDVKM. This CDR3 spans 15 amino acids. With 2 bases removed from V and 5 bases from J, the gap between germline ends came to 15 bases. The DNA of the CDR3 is TGTGCCAGCAGTTTAGCGGCAAAAGGGGGGGAGACCCAGTACTTC. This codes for CASSLAAKGGETQYF.

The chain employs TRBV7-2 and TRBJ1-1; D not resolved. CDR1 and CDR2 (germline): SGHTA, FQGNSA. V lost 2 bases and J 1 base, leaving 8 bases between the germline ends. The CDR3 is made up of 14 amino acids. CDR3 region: CASSLNSPNTEAFF. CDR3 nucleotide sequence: TGTGCCAGCAGCTTAAACAGCCCGAACACTGAAGCTTTCTTT. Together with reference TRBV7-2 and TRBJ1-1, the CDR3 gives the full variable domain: GAGVSQSPSNKVTEKGKDVELRCDPISGHTALYWYRQSLGQGLEFLIYFQGNSAPDKSGLPSDRFSAERTGGSVSTLTIQRTQQEDSAVYLCASSLNSPNTEAFFGQGTRLTVV.

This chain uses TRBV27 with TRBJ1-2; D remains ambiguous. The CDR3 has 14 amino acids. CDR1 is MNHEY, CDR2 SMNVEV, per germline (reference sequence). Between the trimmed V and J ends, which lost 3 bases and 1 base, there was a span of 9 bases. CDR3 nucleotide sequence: TGTGCCAGCAGTTTGGCAGCCCGTAACTATGGCTACACCTTC. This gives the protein CASSLAARNYGYTF.

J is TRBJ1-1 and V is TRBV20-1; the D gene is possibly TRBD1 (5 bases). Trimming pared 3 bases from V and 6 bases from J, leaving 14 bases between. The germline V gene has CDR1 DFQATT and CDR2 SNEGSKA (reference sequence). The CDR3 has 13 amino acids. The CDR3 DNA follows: TGCAGTGCTAGTGGGGCCAGAGAGGCTGAAGCTTTCTTT. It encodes CSASGAREAEAFF.

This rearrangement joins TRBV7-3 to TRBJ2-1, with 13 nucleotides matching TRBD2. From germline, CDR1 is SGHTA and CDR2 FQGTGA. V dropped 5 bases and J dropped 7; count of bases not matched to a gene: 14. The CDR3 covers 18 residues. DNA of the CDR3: TGTGCCAGCAGCAATATTCGGGGGGGACTAGCGGGAAGGAATGAGCAGTTCTTC. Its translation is CASSNIRGGLAGRNEQFF.

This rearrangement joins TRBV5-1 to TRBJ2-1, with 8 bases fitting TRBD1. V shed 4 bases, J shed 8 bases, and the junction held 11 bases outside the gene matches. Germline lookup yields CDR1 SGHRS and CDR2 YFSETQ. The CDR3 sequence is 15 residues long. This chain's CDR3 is CASSGGQGSIHEQFF. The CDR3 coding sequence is TGCGCCAGCAGCGGCGGACAGGGAAGCATCCATGAGCAGTTCTTC.

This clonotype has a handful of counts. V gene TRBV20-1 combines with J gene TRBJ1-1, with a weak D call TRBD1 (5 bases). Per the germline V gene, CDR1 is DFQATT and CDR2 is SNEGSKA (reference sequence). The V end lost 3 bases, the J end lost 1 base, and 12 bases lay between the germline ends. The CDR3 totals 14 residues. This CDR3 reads CSASFRTKNTEAFF. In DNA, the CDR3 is TGCAGTGCTAGCTTCCGGACAAAGAACACTGAAGCTTTCTTT.

For the CDR3, the DNA is TGTGCCAACAGACCAGTTTCCTACGAGCAGTACTTC. This codes for CANRPVSYEQYF. V is TRBV2 and J is TRBJ2-7; D remains ambiguous. Germline V gene sequence: CDR1 SNHLY, CDR2 FYNNEI. This CDR3 region has 12 residues. Trimming took off 10 bases at V and 1 base at J, with 11 bases between the two ends. The entire variable domain, with the rest obtained from reference TRBV2 and TRBJ2-7, is as follows: EPEVTQTPSHQVTQMGQEVILRCVPISNHLYFYWYRQILGQKVEFLVSFYNNEISEKSEIFDDQFSVERPDGSNFTLKIRSTKLEDSAMYFCANRPVSYEQYFGPGTRLTVT.

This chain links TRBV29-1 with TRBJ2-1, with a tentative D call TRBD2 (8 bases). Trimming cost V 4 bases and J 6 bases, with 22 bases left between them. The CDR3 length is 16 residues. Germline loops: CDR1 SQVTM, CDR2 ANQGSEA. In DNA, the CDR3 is TGCAGCGTTGCCGCCCCGGGAGGGGGCGCGGGCAATGAGCAGTTCTTC. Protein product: CSVAAPGGGAGNEQFF.

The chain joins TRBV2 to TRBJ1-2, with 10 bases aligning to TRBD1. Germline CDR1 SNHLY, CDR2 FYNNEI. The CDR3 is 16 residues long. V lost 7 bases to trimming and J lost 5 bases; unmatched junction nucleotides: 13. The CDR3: CASISTGQGGSYGYTF. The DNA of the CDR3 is TGTGCCAGCATTTCGACCGGACAGGGGGGATCGTATGGCTACACCTTC. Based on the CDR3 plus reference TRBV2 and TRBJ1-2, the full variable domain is EPEVTQTPSHQVTQMGQEVILRCVPISNHLYFYWYRQILGQKVEFLVSFYNNEISEKSEIFDDQFSVERPDGSNFTLKIRSTKLEDSAMYFCASISTGQGGSYGYTFGSGTRLTVV.

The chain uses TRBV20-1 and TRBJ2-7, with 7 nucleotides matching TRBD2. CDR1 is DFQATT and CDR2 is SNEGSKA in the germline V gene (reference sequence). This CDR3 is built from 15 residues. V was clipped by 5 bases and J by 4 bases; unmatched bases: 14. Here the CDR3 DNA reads TGCAGTGCTCCAACCTCGCTAGCGGTTACGTACGAGCAGTACTTC. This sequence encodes CSAPTSLAVTYEQYF.

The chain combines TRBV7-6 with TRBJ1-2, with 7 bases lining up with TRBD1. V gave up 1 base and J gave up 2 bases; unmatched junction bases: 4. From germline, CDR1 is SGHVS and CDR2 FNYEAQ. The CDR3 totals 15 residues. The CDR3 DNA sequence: TGTGCCAGCAGCTTAGGACTACAGGGGAACTATGGCTACACCTTC. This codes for CASSLGLQGNYGYTF.

In DNA form, the CDR3 reads TGCAGTGCTAGTGTTGGACAGGGCGGTCATGGCTACACCTTC. Translating gives CSASVGQGGHGYTF. The chain is built from TRBV20-1 and TRBJ1-2, with 8 bases aligning to TRBD1. This CDR3 has 14 residues. Trimming removed 3 bases from V and 6 bases from J; junction bases left unmatched: 9. Germline loops: CDR1 DFQATT, CDR2 SNEGSKA (reference sequence).

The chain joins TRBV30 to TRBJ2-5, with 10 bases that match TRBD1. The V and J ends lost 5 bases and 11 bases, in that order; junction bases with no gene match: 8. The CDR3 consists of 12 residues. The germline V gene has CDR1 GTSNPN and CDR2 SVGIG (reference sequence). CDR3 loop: CAWRQGAREQYF. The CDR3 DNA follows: TGTGCCTGGCGACAGGGGGCGCGGGAGCAGTACTTC.